This record concerns one T cell receptor (beta chain) sequence. Its antigen is not yet known. The sample holds no much larger clone one base away, and base qualities are not on file. The source of the sample is a study of blood T cell repertoires in COVID-19 (TCRdb year 2020). Turning to the overall study: Collaborator samples came from the United States, Italy and Spain and covered acute and convalescent phases of COVID-19. Deeply sampled blood TCRbeta repertoires from subjects exposed to, actively infected with, or recovered from COVID-19 were included in the dataset. A freely available public database, intended as a resource for researchers studying the immune response to SARS-CoV-2, is where the repertoires were released. Samples came from the ongoing ImmuneRACE study (first 160 participants) plus 1,254 subjects from 6 global collaborators. The prospective study material was composed of cDNA or gDNA derived from T cells, B-cell-depleted T cells, or PBMCs. The sample metadata nearly always contained a de-identified subject ID, COVID-19 status, age in years and sex. HLA class I and class II types, where available, came from metadata supplied by the sample provider rather than from assay-based typing. Study-level results and caveats: The amount of clinical and demographic metadata varied by source and participant and was provided uncurated.

V loses 0 bases, J loses 11 bases, and the germline ends lie 25 bases apart. The CDR3 runs 17 residues from the cysteine to the phenylalanine. The DNA shown is the 51-base CDR3, in frame from base 1. CDR1 is given as MNHEY and CDR2 as SMNVEV, both from the germline V gene (reference sequence). Whole blood was collected in K2EDTA tubes by collaborating institutions according to the institutions' own protocols. Collaborator samples were shipped for TCRbeta analysis as frozen whole blood, isolated PBMCs, or DNA extracted from either sample type. TCRbeta CDR3 regions were amplified from genomic DNA by means of the immunoSEQ Assay, a bias-controlled multiplex PCR. The authors' analysis ran thus. The number of nucleated cells in each sample was estimated from the amplification of reference gene primers within the assay. Sequence reads were collapsed and filtered to measure the absolute abundance of every unique TCRbeta CDR3 rearrangement. For each sample, productive Simpson clonality was calculated by taking the square root of Simpson's diversity index across productive rearrangements. Drawn from immuneACCESS, this table holds only the in-frame rearrangements with V and J called that TCRdb kept. Clones are partly lost; checked studies trace under half to an unresolved V gene and leave the rest unexplained. V and J calls and clone size are as listed in that table; D and trimming were resolved from the DNA. For this sample the table gives about 120,000 clones, of which 75% to 85% were detected only once. Jointly, the top ten make up approximately 3.9% of the sample.

The sequencing sample was made of peripheral blood. The source is a woman of 80 years or more with acute or convalescent COVID-19. The sequence links TRBV27 to TRBJ1-1; TRBD1 is possibly the D segment (6 matching bases). The bases are TGTGCCAGCAGTTTATCACCTCCGTCCCGGGGGGGGCTGCGGGCTTTCTTT. Its translation reads: CASSLSPPSRGGLRAFF.